Presented here are 9 T cell receptor beta chains from one specimen sequenced in a study of CD8 T cells in ankylosing spondylitis. MiXCR, applied by TCRdb to the 5' RACE reads, yields one record per CDR3 protein. The sample has about 27,000 distinct CDR3 sequences, roughly 7.3% seen once; the top ten hold about 31%. Sequencing was performed on blood. These receptors were taken from a male donor with ankylosing spondylitis or in good health (not recorded which).

This clonotype was seen only a few times. J is TRBJ2-7 and V is TRBV6-6; D gene uncertain. Germline CDR1 is MNHNY and CDR2 is SVGAGI (reference sequence). Trimming took off 5 bases at V and 4 bases at J, with 9 bases between the two ends. CDR3 size: 12 residues. CDR3 bases: TGTGCCAGCAGTCAGGATGGGTACGAGCAGTACGTC. It codes for CASSQDGYEQYV.

The chain joins TRBV4-3 to TRBJ2-1, with D uncertain. The CDR3 has 13 amino acids. Trimming took 4 bases from V and 8 from J, leaving 12 bases between them. Germline values: CDR1 LGHNA, CDR2 YSLEER. CDR3: CASSLLDMDEQFF. CDR3 DNA: TGCGCCAGCAGCCTCCTAGACATGGATGAGCAGTTCTTC.

A few counts support this clonotype. V usage is TRBV12-3 or TRBV12-4 and J usage is TRBJ1-5; D is possibly TRBD1 (5 bases). The CDR3 totals 13 residues. V was pared by 6 bases and J by 5 bases, with 11 bases between. The CDR3, as DNA: TGTGCCAGCAGACGCCGAGGGGATCAGCCCCAGCATTTT. Translating it yields CASRRRGDQPQHF.

Many counts were recorded for this clonotype. This chain uses TRBV6-1 with TRBJ2-5; a weak D match, TRBD2 (6 bases). The CDR3 is 12 residues long. Trimming shortened V by 3 bases and J by 4 bases, and 6 bases separated the two germline ends. Germline V gene data show CDR1 as MNHNS and CDR2 as SASEGT. The chain's CDR3 is CASSETRETQYF. The CDR3 nucleotides are TGTGCCAGCAGTGAGACTAGAGAGACCCAGTACTTC.

This clonotype was found a few times. This chain joins TRBV7-2 and TRBJ1-5, with D tentatively TRBD1 (6 bases). Deletions cut 3 bases from V and 4 bases from J, with 10 bases between. The CDR3 has 14 amino acids. The germline V gene encodes CDR1 SGHTA and CDR2 FQGNSA. The CDR3 region has the DNA TGTGCCAGCAGCTTTGGACAGCTGAATCAGCCCCAGCATTTT. Its protein is CASSFGQLNQPQHF.

This clonotype was seen only a few times. CDR3: CASSQAYTGELFF. The CDR3, as DNA: TGCGCCAGCAGCCAGGCGTACACCGGGGAGCTGTTTTTT. The chain carries TRBV4-1 and TRBJ2-2; D not resolved. Trimming pared 3 bases from V and 3 bases from J, leaving 5 bases between. Looked up from germline, CDR1 is MGHRA and CDR2 is YSYEKL. CDR3 length equals 13 residues.

The chain carries TRBV7-9 and TRBJ2-1; D call uncertain. Deletions cut 8 bases from V and 8 bases from J, with 13 bases between. Germline assignment: CDR1 SEHNR and CDR2 FQNEAQ (reference sequence). The CDR3 runs 12 residues. The CDR3 sequence is CASERLGDEQFF. In nucleotides, the CDR3 is TGTGCCAGCGAAAGGCTTGGAGATGAGCAGTTCTTC.

This clonotype has only a few counts. The V and J genes are TRBV12-3 or TRBV12-4 and TRBJ2-1; 7 positions agree with TRBD2. The CDR3 covers 12 residues. V lost 6 bases, J lost 9 bases, and 5 bases stayed unmatched. The CDR3 DNA sequence: TGTGCCAGCAGGATTCAGCGGGGTGAGCAGTTCTTC. It codes for CASRIQRGEQFF.

In this sample, this clonotype turned up many times. V and J are TRBV15 and TRBJ2-1, with D tentatively TRBD1 or TRBD2 (5 bases each). Germline loops: CDR1 LNHNV, CDR2 YYDKDF (reference sequence). The CDR3 has 15 residues. V was trimmed by 0 bases and J by 4 bases, leaving 10 bases between them. CDR3 sequence reads: CATSREGESYNEQFF. The CDR3, as DNA: TGTGCCACCAGCAGAGAGGGGGAGTCGTACAATGAGCAGTTCTTC.